Ten or more counts support the clone carrying this T cell receptor beta chain. The target antigen is unknown. This sample is drawn from a study of metastatic and nonmetastatic thyroid tumors. Study-wide background: For malignant and benign thyroid patients, tumor or nodule tissue and blood were the sources whose repertoires were compared. Notes on the study in general: For both blood and tumor, malignant thyroid tumors reportedly showed significantly higher TCR beta diversity than benign nodules did.

With 6 bases clipped from V and 5 bases from J, the junction kept 9 bases outside the gene matches. Germline V gene sequence: CDR1 DFQATT, CDR2 SNEGSKA (reference sequence). This CDR3 spans 15 amino acids. Original processing notes: CDR3 differences across clinicopathological groups were used to build a distant-metastasis classifier for papillary thyroid cancer. TCRdb re-called clones from the PCR reads using MiXCR. The V and J calls follow TCRdb's processing rather than the paper's. This sample has about 33,000 clones, with 10% to 12% found just once. Among the patients, none had received any treatment before thyroid surgery.

The sample consisted of blood. The V gene is TRBV20-1, the J gene TRBJ2-1; 11 bases agree with TRBD2. The clonotype originates from a female donor with papillary thyroid cancer or a benign thyroid nodule (not recorded which). Some clones in this sample may be carry-over from other donors' samples. In nucleotides, the CDR3 is TGCAGTGCGCCCCAGGGACTAGCGGACAACAATGAGCAGTTCTTC. Encoded protein: CSAPQGLADNNEQFF.